These T cell receptor beta chains were read from a single sample in a study of T cell responses to AZD1222 COVID-19 vaccine. The protocol was immunoSEQ multiplex PCR, while the TCRdb copy is restricted to in-frame clones and leaves out a portion. The sample lists about 190,000 clones, roughly 93% seen once, with over 0.75% in the top ten. The sequences come from peripheral blood, collected on day 0 of AZD1222 vaccination. These TCRs come from an adult in good health. Each CDR3 is given with its conserved first and last residue. D genes are given only for firm matches. The size field is filled for only some rows; it gives once, few, many or a size class.

CDR3 DNA: TGTGCCAGCAGCTTATATCGGGGGTTGGGGAGCTCCTACAATGAGCAGTTCTTC
CDR3 protein: CASSLYRGLGSSYNEQFF
J gene: TRBJ2-1
clone size: NA
D gene: NA
V gene: TRBV7-8

CDR3 DNA: TGTGCCAGCAGCTTGGCAGGGGGTACCTACGAGCAGTACTTC
CDR3 protein: CASSLAGGTYEQYF
J gene: TRBJ2-7
clone size: NA
D gene: TRBD1
V gene: TRBV11-3

CDR3 DNA: TGTGCCAGCAGTTTTGATAGCAATCAGCCCCAGCATTTT
CDR3 protein: CASSFDSNQPQHF
J gene: TRBJ1-5
clone size: NA
D gene: NA
V gene: TRBV12-3/TRBV12-4

CDR3 DNA: TGTGCCAGCAGTTACTACGGGGGCCGGGTCAATCAGCCCCAGCATTTT
CDR3 protein: CASSYYGGRVNQPQHF
J gene: TRBJ1-5
clone size: NA
D gene: NA
V gene: TRBV6-2/TRBV6-3

CDR3 DNA: TGTGCCACCAGCAGAGATTCCCTTCTAACTAACGAGCAGTACTTC
CDR3 protein: CATSRDSLLTNEQYF
J gene: TRBJ2-7
clone size: NA
D gene: NA
V gene: TRBV15

CDR3 DNA: TGCGCCAGCAGCTTAACCTCGGGACAGCCTAACTATGGCTACACCTTC
CDR3 protein: CASSLTSGQPNYGYTF
J gene: TRBJ1-2
clone size: once
D gene: TRBD1
V gene: TRBV5-1

CDR3 DNA: TGTGCCAGCAGCTTAGGCGGCGGAACCTACGAGCAGTACTTC
CDR3 protein: CASSLGGGTYEQYF
J gene: TRBJ2-7
clone size: NA
D gene: NA
V gene: TRBV7-2

CDR3 DNA: TGTGCCAGCAGTGAAATGGACAGGGGAGGAGCTAACTATGGCTACACCTTC
CDR3 protein: CASSEMDRGGANYGYTF
J gene: TRBJ1-2
clone size: NA
D gene: TRBD1
V gene: TRBV2

CDR3 DNA: TGTGCCACCAGCAGAGCCGTCGGGGGGTTCGGCTATGGCTACACCTTC
CDR3 protein: CATSRAVGGFGYGYTF
J gene: TRBJ1-2
clone size: NA
D gene: NA
V gene: TRBV15

CDR3 DNA: TGTGCCAGCAGTCTAGGACAGGGAAAGACCCAGTACTTC
CDR3 protein: CASSLGQGKTQYF
J gene: TRBJ2-5
clone size: NA
D gene: TRBD1
V gene: TRBV27

CDR3 DNA: TGTGCCAGCAGTGCACGGGGGGCAAGTCAGCCCCAGCATTTT
CDR3 protein: CASSARGASQPQHF
J gene: TRBJ1-5
clone size: NA
D gene: NA
V gene: TRBV2

CDR3 DNA: TGTGCCAGCAGCCCTGCGGACACTGAAGCTTTCTTT
CDR3 protein: CASSPADTEAFF
J gene: TRBJ1-1
clone size: NA
D gene: NA
V gene: TRBV9

CDR3 DNA: TGTGCCAGTAGTATCAGCGGGAGGGGTCCAGATACGCAGTATTTT
CDR3 protein: CASSISGRGPDTQYF
J gene: TRBJ2-3
clone size: NA
D gene: TRBD2
V gene: TRBV19

CDR3 DNA: TGTGCCAGCAGCCAAGAAAGTTCGCCGGAGGGCTACACCTTC
CDR3 protein: CASSQESSPEGYTF
J gene: TRBJ1-2
clone size: NA
D gene: NA
V gene: TRBV4-2

CDR3 DNA: TGTGCCAGCTCACCAGACAGAGGGACGACTGGGGCCAACGTCCTGACTTTC
CDR3 protein: CASSPDRGTTGANVLTF
J gene: TRBJ2-6
clone size: NA
D gene: NA
V gene: TRBV18

CDR3 DNA: TGCGCCAGCAGCCAGACGATCACAACGTACAATGAGCAGTTCTTC
CDR3 protein: CASSQTITTYNEQFF
J gene: TRBJ2-1
clone size: once
D gene: NA
V gene: TRBV4-1

CDR3 DNA: TGTGCCACCGGGGGGCCTTCTAGGGGCTACACCTTC
CDR3 protein: CATGGPSRGYTF
J gene: TRBJ1-2
clone size: NA
D gene: NA
V gene: TRBV15

CDR3 DNA: TGTGCCAGCAGCCAAACCCAAGCCGTCCTCGAAGCTTTCTTT
CDR3 protein: CASSQTQAVLEAFF
J gene: TRBJ1-1
clone size: NA
D gene: NA
V gene: TRBV3-1/TRBV3-2

CDR3 DNA: TGCGCCAGCAGCTCTTTTACAACTAATGAAAAACTGTTTTTT
CDR3 protein: CASSSFTTNEKLFF
J gene: TRBJ1-4
clone size: NA
D gene: NA
V gene: TRBV5-1

CDR3 DNA: TGTGCCAGCAGCGGGGGAGCGGGAGGGTATGAGACCCAGTACTTC
CDR3 protein: CASSGGAGGYETQYF
J gene: TRBJ2-5
clone size: NA
D gene: TRBD2
V gene: TRBV7-3

CDR3 DNA: TGCGCCAGCTTCGGCGGGACTAGCGGGAGCTATGAGCAGTTCTTC
CDR3 protein: CASFGGTSGSYEQFF
J gene: TRBJ2-1
clone size: once
D gene: TRBD2
V gene: TRBV10-2

CDR3 DNA: TGTGCCAGCAGCCCGAGATCCGGGACAGGGGGCTCAACGGACACCGGGGAGCTGTTTTTT
CDR3 protein: CASSPRSGTGGSTDTGELFF
J gene: TRBJ2-2
clone size: NA
D gene: TRBD1
V gene: TRBV5-5

CDR3 DNA: TGCGCCAGCAGCCAGGACAGGGGCCCTGGAGGAGATACGCAGTATTTT
CDR3 protein: CASSQDRGPGGDTQYF
J gene: TRBJ2-3
clone size: once
D gene: TRBD1
V gene: TRBV4-1

CDR3 DNA: TGTGCCAGCAGCTCGCCCCTACAGGGGTCTAGGGGTAATTCACCCCTCCACTTT
CDR3 protein: CASSSPLQGSRGNSPLHF
J gene: TRBJ1-6
clone size: few
D gene: TRBD1
V gene: TRBV7-2

CDR3 DNA: TGTGCCAGCAGCGTAGCGGAGACAGACACTGAAGCTTTCTTT
CDR3 protein: CASSVAETDTEAFF
J gene: TRBJ1-1
clone size: NA
D gene: NA
V gene: TRBV9

CDR3 DNA: TGCGCCAGCAGCCAAGATCCCGGACAGGTCTTCTATAATTCACCCCTCCACTTT
CDR3 protein: CASSQDPGQVFYNSPLHF
J gene: TRBJ1-6
clone size: NA
D gene: TRBD1
V gene: TRBV4-1

CDR3 DNA: TGTGCCAGCAGCTTAGGGAGGGGAACCGGGGAGCTGTTTTTT
CDR3 protein: CASSLGRGTGELFF
J gene: TRBJ2-2
clone size: NA
D gene: NA
V gene: TRBV7-9

CDR3 DNA: TGTGCCAGCAGCCCGACCGTAAACACTGAAGCTTTCTTT
CDR3 protein: CASSPTVNTEAFF
J gene: TRBJ1-1
clone size: NA
D gene: NA
V gene: TRBV7-3

CDR3 DNA: TGTGCCAGCACCGACAGGGGGTTCACTGAAGCTTTCTTT
CDR3 protein: CASTDRGFTEAFF
J gene: TRBJ1-1
clone size: NA
D gene: TRBD1
V gene: TRBV2

CDR3 DNA: TGTGCCAGCAGTGAAAGGGCAGGGTGGGAGCAGTACTTC
CDR3 protein: CASSERAGWEQYF
J gene: TRBJ2-7
clone size: NA
D gene: NA
V gene: TRBV6-1

CDR3 DNA: TGTGCCAGCAGTTTAGGGCAGGCGCTCAATCAGCCCCAGCATTTT
CDR3 protein: CASSLGQALNQPQHF
J gene: TRBJ1-5
clone size: NA
D gene: NA
V gene: TRBV27

CDR3 DNA: TGTGCCAGCAGCCCACGACCCGGTACGGGGGGTAGCACCGGGGAGCTGTTTTTT
CDR3 protein: CASSPRPGTGGSTGELFF
J gene: TRBJ2-2
clone size: once
D gene: TRBD2
V gene: TRBV4-2

CDR3 DNA: TGTGCCAGCAGCGTACAACCGGGACAGGGAAACACCATATATTTT
CDR3 protein: CASSVQPGQGNTIYF
J gene: TRBJ1-3
clone size: NA
D gene: TRBD1
V gene: TRBV9

CDR3 DNA: TGTGCCAGCAGCGCAAATACCTACGAGCAGTACTTC
CDR3 protein: CASSANTYEQYF
J gene: TRBJ2-7
clone size: NA
D gene: NA
V gene: TRBV7-2

CDR3 DNA: TGTGCCGTATCCCCTCAGGGCCAAGAGACCCAGTACTTC
CDR3 protein: CAVSPQGQETQYF
J gene: TRBJ2-5
clone size: NA
D gene: NA
V gene: TRBV19

CDR3 DNA: TGTGCCAGCTCACCAGACAGTAACTATGGCTACACCTTC
CDR3 protein: CASSPDSNYGYTF
J gene: TRBJ1-2
clone size: NA
D gene: NA
V gene: TRBV18

CDR3 DNA: TGTGCCAGCAGCTTAGGGGGGGTCAGGGCGGAGGGCTACACCTTC
CDR3 protein: CASSLGGVRAEGYTF
J gene: TRBJ1-2
clone size: NA
D gene: NA
V gene: TRBV7-8

CDR3 DNA: TGTGCCAGCAGTGAAACCGGCCAGGGTTTTTCCCAAAAACTGTTTTTT
CDR3 protein: CASSETGQGFSQKLFF
J gene: TRBJ1-4
clone size: NA
D gene: NA
V gene: TRBV2

CDR3 DNA: TGTGCCAGCAGCTTAGCGAGTCAGTGGAGTTCCGATACGCAGTATTTT
CDR3 protein: CASSLASQWSSDTQYF
J gene: TRBJ2-3
clone size: NA
D gene: NA
V gene: TRBV7-6

CDR3 DNA: TGTGCCAGCAGTGAAGTCGGGAAGAATTCACCCCTCCACTTT
CDR3 protein: CASSEVGKNSPLHF
J gene: TRBJ1-6
clone size: NA
D gene: NA
V gene: TRBV2

CDR3 DNA: TGTGCCAGCAGCCTCACAGGGAAGAGAGACACCATATATTTT
CDR3 protein: CASSLTGKRDTIYF
J gene: TRBJ1-3
clone size: NA
D gene: NA
V gene: TRBV9

CDR3 DNA: TGTGCCAGCAGCCAAGTACCAGATTCCTCCTATGGCTACACCTTC
CDR3 protein: CASSQVPDSSYGYTF
J gene: TRBJ1-2
clone size: NA
D gene: NA
V gene: TRBV3-1/TRBV3-2

CDR3 DNA: TGTGCCAGCAGTTTCGGGACTCTCGGGGGAGAGACCCAGTACTTC
CDR3 protein: CASSFGTLGGETQYF
J gene: TRBJ2-5
clone size: NA
D gene: NA
V gene: TRBV11-1

CDR3 DNA: TGTGCCAGCAGCAAGGGGTGGGGGAACACTGAAGCTTTCTTT
CDR3 protein: CASSKGWGNTEAFF
J gene: TRBJ1-1
clone size: NA
D gene: NA
V gene: TRBV2

CDR3 DNA: TGTGCCAGTAGTGCTTCCGGGACTGGGGTGGGATCACCCCTCCACTTT
CDR3 protein: CASSASGTGVGSPLHF
J gene: TRBJ1-6
clone size: once
D gene: NA
V gene: TRBV19

CDR3 DNA: TGTGCCAGCTCACCGGAAGGGGGCAGGAATCAGCCCCAGCATTTT
CDR3 protein: CASSPEGGRNQPQHF
J gene: TRBJ1-5
clone size: NA
D gene: TRBD1
V gene: TRBV18

CDR3 DNA: TGTGCCAGCTCACCGGGGACACCGAACACTGAAGCTTTCTTT
CDR3 protein: CASSPGTPNTEAFF
J gene: TRBJ1-1
clone size: NA
D gene: NA
V gene: TRBV18

CDR3 DNA: TGTGCCAGCAGCGTAGCGGCTAGCGGGAGCTACGAGCAGTACTTC
CDR3 protein: CASSVAASGSYEQYF
J gene: TRBJ2-7
clone size: NA
D gene: TRBD2
V gene: TRBV9

CDR3 DNA: TGCGCCAGCAGCACCGGGACAGGGACCGGGGAGCTGTTTTTT
CDR3 protein: CASSTGTGTGELFF
J gene: TRBJ2-2
clone size: once
D gene: TRBD1
V gene: TRBV5-1

CDR3 DNA: TGTGCCAGCAGTTACTCCGAGGGCTTCACGGGGGAGACCCAGTACTTC
CDR3 protein: CASSYSEGFTGETQYF
J gene: TRBJ2-5
clone size: NA
D gene: NA
V gene: TRBV6-5

CDR3 DNA: TGTGCCAGCAGCACGGGACAGCGGTTTGAGCAGTTCTTC
CDR3 protein: CASSTGQRFEQFF
J gene: TRBJ2-1
clone size: NA
D gene: TRBD1
V gene: TRBV3-1/TRBV3-2

CDR3 DNA: TGCAGCGTTGAAGCCCGTTACGAGCAGTACTTC
CDR3 protein: CSVEARYEQYF
J gene: TRBJ2-7
clone size: NA
D gene: NA
V gene: TRBV29-1

CDR3 DNA: TGTGCCAGCAGCCCGACAGGGGGCCATCAGCCCCAGCATTTT
CDR3 protein: CASSPTGGHQPQHF
J gene: TRBJ1-5
clone size: NA
D gene: TRBD1
V gene: TRBV14

CDR3 DNA: TGTGCCAGTAATCGGGGGGCGAATTCACCCCTCCACTTT
CDR3 protein: CASNRGANSPLHF
J gene: TRBJ1-6
clone size: NA
D gene: NA
V gene: TRBV19

CDR3 DNA: TGTGCCAGCAGTGCATTGAGCGGGGTCTCTAACACAGATACGCAGTATTTT
CDR3 protein: CASSALSGVSNTDTQYF
J gene: TRBJ2-3
clone size: NA
D gene: TRBD2
V gene: TRBV6-1

CDR3 DNA: TGTGCCAGCAGCTCCCCTAGCGGGGGGGTGATAGCCTCCTACAATGAGCAGTTCTTC
CDR3 protein: CASSSPSGGVIASYNEQFF
J gene: TRBJ2-1
clone size: NA
D gene: TRBD2
V gene: TRBV6-2/TRBV6-3

CDR3 DNA: TGCGCCAGCAGCCAAGAACGCGGGGACAGCCGCTCCTACGAGCAGTACTTC
CDR3 protein: CASSQERGDSRSYEQYF
J gene: TRBJ2-7
clone size: NA
D gene: NA
V gene: TRBV4-1

CDR3 DNA: TGCAGCGTTAAAACGGGTGATGAGCAGTTCTTC
CDR3 protein: CSVKTGDEQFF
J gene: TRBJ2-1
clone size: NA
D gene: NA
V gene: TRBV29-1

CDR3 DNA: TGTGCCAGTAGTATAGGCCCTAATTACAATGAGCAGTTCTTC
CDR3 protein: CASSIGPNYNEQFF
J gene: TRBJ2-1
clone size: NA
D gene: NA
V gene: TRBV19